The sequence of this T cell receptor (beta chain) was determined in a study of blood T cell repertoires in COVID-19. This CDR3 contains 18 residues. Looked up from germline, CDR1 is LNHNV and CDR2 is YYDKDF (reference sequence). V was pared by 1 base and J by 4 bases, with 10 bases of the junction left unmatched. As handled by the study authors: Amplifying reference gene primers gave estimates of nucleated cell counts. Data came from immunoSEQ multiplex PCR; TCRdb stores just in-frame clones and leaves some out. That table supplies the V and J calls and clone size; D and trimming were determined from the DNA. This table holds roughly 180,000 clones, approximately 84% found once. Enrolment of Seattle patients took place during active infection, and they were followed longitudinally.

Sequenced input: peripheral blood. The sequence derives from a woman aged 50 to 60 with COVID-19, enrolled during active disease. The rearrangement joins TRBV15 to TRBJ2-2, with 9 bases lining up with TRBD2. CDR3 region: CATSRGGGGASATGELFF. In DNA, the CDR3 is TGTGCCACCAGCAGAGGTGGCGGGGGGGCCTCGGCCACCGGGGAGCTGTTTTTT.